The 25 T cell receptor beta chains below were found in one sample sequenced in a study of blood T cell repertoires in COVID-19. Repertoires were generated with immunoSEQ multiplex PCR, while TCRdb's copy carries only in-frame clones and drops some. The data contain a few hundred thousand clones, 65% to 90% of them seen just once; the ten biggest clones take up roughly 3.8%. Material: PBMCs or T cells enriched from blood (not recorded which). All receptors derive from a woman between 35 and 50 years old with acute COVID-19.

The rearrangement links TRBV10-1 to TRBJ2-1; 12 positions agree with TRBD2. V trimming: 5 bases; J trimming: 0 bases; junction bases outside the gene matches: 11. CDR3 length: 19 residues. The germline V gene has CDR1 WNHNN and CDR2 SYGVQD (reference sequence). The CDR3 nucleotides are TGCGCCAGCAGTCAGGCGACTAGCGGGAGAAAGAGCTCCTACAATGAGCAGTTCTTC. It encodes CASSQATSGRKSSYNEQFF.

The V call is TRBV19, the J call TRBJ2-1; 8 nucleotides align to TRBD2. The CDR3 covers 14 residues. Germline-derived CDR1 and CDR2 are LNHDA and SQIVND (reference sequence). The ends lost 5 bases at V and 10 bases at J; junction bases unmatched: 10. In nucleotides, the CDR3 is TGTGCCAGTAGTCCCGGGAGGGCTTTTTGGGAGCAGTTCTTC. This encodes CASSPGRAFWEQFF.

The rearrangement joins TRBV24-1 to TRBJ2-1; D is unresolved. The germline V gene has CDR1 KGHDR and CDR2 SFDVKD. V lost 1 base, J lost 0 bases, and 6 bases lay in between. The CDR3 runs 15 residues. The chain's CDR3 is CATSDFLSSYNEQFF. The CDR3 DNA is TGTGCCACCAGTGATTTCCTGAGCTCCTACAATGAGCAGTTCTTC.

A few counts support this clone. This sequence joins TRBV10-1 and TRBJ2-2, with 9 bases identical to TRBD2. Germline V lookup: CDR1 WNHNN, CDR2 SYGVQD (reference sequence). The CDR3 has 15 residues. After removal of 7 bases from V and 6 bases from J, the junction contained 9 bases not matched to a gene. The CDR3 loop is CASNPGSGRAGELFF. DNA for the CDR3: TGCGCCAGCAACCCGGGTAGCGGGAGAGCCGGGGAGCTGTTTTTT.

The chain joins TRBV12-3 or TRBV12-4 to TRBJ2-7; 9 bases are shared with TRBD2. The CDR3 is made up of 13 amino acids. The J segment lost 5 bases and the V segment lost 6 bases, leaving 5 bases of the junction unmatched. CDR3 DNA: TGTGCCAGCAGGCAAGCGGGAGGCCACGAGCAGTACTTC. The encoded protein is CASRQAGGHEQYF.

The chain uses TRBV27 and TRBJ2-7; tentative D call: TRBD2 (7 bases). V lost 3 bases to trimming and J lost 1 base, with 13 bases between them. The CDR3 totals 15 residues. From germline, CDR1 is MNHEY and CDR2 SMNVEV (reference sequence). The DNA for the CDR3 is TGTGCCAGCAGTTTCACGGGGGGCCCATCCTACGAGCAGTACTTC. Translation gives CASSFTGGPSYEQYF.

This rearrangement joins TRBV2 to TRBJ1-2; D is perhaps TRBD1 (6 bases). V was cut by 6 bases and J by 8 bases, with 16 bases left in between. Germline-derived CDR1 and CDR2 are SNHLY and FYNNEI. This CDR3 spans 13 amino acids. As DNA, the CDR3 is TGTGCCAGCAGCCTCGGACAGCCTGACGGCTACACCTTC. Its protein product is CASSLGQPDGYTF.

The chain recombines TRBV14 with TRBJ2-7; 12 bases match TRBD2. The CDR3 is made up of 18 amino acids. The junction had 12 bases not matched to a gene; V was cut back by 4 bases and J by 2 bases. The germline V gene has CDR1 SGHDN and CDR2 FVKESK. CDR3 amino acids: CASSLGRGTSGRPYEQYF. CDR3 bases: TGTGCCAGCAGCCTTGGGCGGGGAACTAGCGGGAGGCCCTACGAGCAGTACTTC.

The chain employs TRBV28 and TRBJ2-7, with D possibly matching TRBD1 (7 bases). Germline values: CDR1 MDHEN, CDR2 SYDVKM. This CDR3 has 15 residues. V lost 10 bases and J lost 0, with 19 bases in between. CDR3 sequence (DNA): TGTGCCACCGATCACCCAGGGGGGATCTCCTACGAGCAGTACTTC. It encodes CATDHPGGISYEQYF.

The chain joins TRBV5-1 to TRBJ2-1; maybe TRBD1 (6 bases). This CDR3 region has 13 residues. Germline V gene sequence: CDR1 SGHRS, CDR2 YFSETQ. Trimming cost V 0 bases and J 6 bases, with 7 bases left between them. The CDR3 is CASSLDRVNEQFF. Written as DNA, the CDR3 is TGCGCCAGCAGCTTGGACAGGGTCAATGAGCAGTTCTTC. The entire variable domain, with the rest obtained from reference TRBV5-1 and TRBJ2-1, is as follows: KAGVTQTPRYLIKTRGQQVTLSCSPISGHRSVSWYQQTPGQGLQFLFEYFSETQRNKGNFPGRFSGRQFSNSRSEMNVSTLELGDSALYLCASSLDRVNEQFFGPGTRLTVL.

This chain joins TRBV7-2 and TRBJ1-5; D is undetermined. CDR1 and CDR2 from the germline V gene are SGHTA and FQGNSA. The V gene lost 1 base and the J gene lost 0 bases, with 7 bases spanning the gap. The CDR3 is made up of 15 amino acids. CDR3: CASSLDTNSNQPQHF. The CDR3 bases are TGTGCCAGCAGCTTAGACACAAATAGCAATCAGCCCCAGCATTTT.

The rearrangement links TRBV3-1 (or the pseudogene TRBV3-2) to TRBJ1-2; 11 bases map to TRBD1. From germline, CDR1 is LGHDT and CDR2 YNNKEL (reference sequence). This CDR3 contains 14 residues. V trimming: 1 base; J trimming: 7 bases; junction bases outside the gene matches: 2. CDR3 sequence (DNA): TGTGCCAGCAGCCAAGCGGACAGGGGGCTTGGCTACACCTTC. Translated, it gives CASSQADRGLGYTF.

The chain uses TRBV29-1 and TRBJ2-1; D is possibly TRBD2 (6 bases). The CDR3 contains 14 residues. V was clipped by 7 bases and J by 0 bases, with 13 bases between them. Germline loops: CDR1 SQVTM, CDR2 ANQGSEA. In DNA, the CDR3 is TGCAGCGCCCCGCGGGGAAACTCCTACAATGAGCAGTTCTTC. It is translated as CSAPRGNSYNEQFF.

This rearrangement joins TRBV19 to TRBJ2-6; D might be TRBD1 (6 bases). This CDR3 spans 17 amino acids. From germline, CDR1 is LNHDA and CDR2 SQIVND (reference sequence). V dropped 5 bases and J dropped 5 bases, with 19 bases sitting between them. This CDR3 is CASSSDSLGYWANVLTF. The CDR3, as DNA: TGTGCCAGTAGTTCGGACAGCCTAGGGTACTGGGCCAACGTCCTGACTTTC.

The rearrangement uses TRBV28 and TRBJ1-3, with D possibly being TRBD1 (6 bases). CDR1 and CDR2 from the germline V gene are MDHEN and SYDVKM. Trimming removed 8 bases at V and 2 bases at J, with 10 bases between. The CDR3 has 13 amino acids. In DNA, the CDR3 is TGTGCCAGCGGCCAGGGGCCTGGAAACACCATATATTTT. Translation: CASGQGPGNTIYF. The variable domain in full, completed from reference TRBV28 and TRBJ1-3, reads DVKVTQSSRYLVKRTGEKVFLECVQDMDHENMFWYRQDPGLGLRLIYFSYDVKMKEKGDIPEGYSVSREKKERFSLILESASTNQTSMYLCASGQGPGNTIYFGEGSWLTVV.

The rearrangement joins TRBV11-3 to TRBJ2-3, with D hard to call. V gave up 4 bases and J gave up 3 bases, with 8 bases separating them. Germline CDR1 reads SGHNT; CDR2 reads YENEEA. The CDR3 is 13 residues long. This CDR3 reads CASSSPATDTQYF. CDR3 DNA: TGTGCCAGCAGCTCCCCAGCGACAGATACGCAGTATTTT.

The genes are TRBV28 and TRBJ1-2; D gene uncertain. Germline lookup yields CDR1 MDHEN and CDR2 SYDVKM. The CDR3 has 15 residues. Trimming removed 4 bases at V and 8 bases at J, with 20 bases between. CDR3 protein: CASSYRGTSLPGYTF. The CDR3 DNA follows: TGTGCCAGCAGTTACCGGGGAACCTCGCTACCAGGCTACACCTTC.

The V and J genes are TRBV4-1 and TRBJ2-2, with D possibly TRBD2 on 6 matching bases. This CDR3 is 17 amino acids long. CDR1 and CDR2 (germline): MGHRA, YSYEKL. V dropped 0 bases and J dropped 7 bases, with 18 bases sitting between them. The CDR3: CASSQDKRGPAGGELFF. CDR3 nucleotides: TGCGCCAGCAGCCAAGATAAGAGGGGACCAGCGGGCGGGGAGCTGTTTTTT.

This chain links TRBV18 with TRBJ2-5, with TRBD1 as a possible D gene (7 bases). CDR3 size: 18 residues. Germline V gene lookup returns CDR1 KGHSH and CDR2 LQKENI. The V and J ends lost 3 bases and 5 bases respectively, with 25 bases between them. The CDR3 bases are TGTGCCAGCTCACCGTTAGCTCCTGGGACAGCGGGCACCGAGACCCAGTACTTC. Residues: CASSPLAPGTAGTETQYF. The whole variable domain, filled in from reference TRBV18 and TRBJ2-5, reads NAGVMQNPRHLVRRRGQEARLRCSPMKGHSHVYWYRQLPEEGLKFMVYLQKENIIDESGMPKERFSAEFPKEGPSILRIQQVVRGDSAAYFCASSPLAPGTAGTETQYFGPGTRLLVL.

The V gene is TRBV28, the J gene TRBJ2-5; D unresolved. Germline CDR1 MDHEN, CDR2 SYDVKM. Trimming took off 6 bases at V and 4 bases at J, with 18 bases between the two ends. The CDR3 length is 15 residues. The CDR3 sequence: CASRRPSPSGETQYF. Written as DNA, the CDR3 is TGTGCCAGCAGACGCCCATCTCCTTCGGGAGAGACCCAGTACTTC.

CDR3 nucleotide sequence: TGTGCCAGCAGCACCCCGGGAGGGGGACGCCCAGGGGGGAATCAGCCCCAGCATTTT. This codes for CASSTPGGGRPGGNQPQHF. The chain carries TRBV28 and TRBJ1-5; 7 bases match TRBD1. This CDR3 is 19 amino acids long. Germline lookup yields CDR1 MDHEN and CDR2 SYDVKM. After removal of 6 bases from V and 4 bases from J, the junction contained 21 bases not matched to a gene.

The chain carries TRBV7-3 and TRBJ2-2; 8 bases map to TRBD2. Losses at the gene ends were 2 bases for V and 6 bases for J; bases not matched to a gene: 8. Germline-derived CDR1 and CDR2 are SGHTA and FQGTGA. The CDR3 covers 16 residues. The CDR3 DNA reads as TGTGCCAGCAGCTTACCTACCGGGAGGGGCCCCGGGGAGCTGTTTTTT. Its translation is CASSLPTGRGPGELFF.

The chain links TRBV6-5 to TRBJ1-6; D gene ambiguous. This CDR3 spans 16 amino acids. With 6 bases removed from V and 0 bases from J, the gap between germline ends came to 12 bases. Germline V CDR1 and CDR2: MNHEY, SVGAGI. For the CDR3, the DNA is TGTGCCAGCAGCTACCGGGGAAGCTCCTATAATTCACCCCTCCACTTT. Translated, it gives CASSYRGSSYNSPLHF.

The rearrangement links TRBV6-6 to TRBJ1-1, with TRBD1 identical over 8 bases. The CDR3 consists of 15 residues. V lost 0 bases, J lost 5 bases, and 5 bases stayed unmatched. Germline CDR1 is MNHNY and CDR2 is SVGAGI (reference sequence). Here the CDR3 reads CASSYSPGGHTEAFF. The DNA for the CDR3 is TGTGCCAGCAGTTACTCCCCAGGGGGCCATACTGAAGCTTTCTTT.

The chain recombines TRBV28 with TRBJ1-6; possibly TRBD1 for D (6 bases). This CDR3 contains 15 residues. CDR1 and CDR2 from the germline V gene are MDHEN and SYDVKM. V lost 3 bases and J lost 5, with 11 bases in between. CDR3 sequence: CASSLGTRNNSPLHF. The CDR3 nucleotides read TGTGCCAGCAGTTTGGGGACAAGAAATAATTCACCCCTCCACTTT.